This passage covers 18 T cell receptor beta chains from one sample sequenced in a study of blood T cell repertoires in COVID-19 (dated by TCRdb to 2020 to 2022). Libraries came from the immunoSEQ multiplex PCR assay. TCRdb took over this immuneACCESS table, retaining in-frame rearrangements with V and J assigned. Such tables are incomplete; in checked studies, under half of the missing clones stem from an unresolved V gene, and the remainder is unexplained. The sample table lists 110,000 or so clones, about 88% of them with a count of one. Roughly 8.9% of the sample belongs to the ten largest clones. The sequenced sample was peripheral blood. These receptors were collected from an older woman who had recovered from COVID-19.

This chain connects TRBV5-1 to TRBJ2-7; TRBD1 agrees at 7 bases. Germline CDR1 is SGHRS and CDR2 is YFSETQ. The CDR3 has 15 residues. With 3 bases clipped from V and 6 bases from J, the junction kept 12 bases outside the gene matches. This chain's CDR3 is CASSSDSTGSPEQYF. DNA of the CDR3: TGCGCCAGCAGCTCCGACTCGACAGGGAGCCCCGAGCAGTACTTC. Based on the CDR3 plus reference TRBV5-1 and TRBJ2-7, the full variable domain is KAGVTQTPRYLIKTRGQQVTLSCSPISGHRSVSWYQQTPGQGLQFLFEYFSETQRNKGNFPGRFSGRQFSNSRSEMNVSTLELGDSALYLCASSSDSTGSPEQYFGPGTRLTVT.

The rearrangement joins TRBV7-3 to TRBJ1-1; TRBD1 is a possible D gene (5 bases). The CDR3 spans 13 residues. In germline, CDR1 is SGHTA, CDR2 FQGTGA. V lost 5 bases and J lost 5, with 12 bases in between. This CDR3 reads CASSANKGTEAFF. CDR3 sequence (DNA): TGTGCCAGCAGCGCGAACAAGGGGACTGAAGCTTTCTTT.

This clone has only one observation. The chain recombines TRBV6-6 with TRBJ2-2, with 12 bases lining up with TRBD2. Trimming removed 4 bases from V and 4 bases from J; junction bases left unmatched: 1. Germline V gene lookup returns CDR1 MNHNY and CDR2 SVGAGI (reference sequence). The CDR3 is 15 amino acids. CDR3 in DNA: TGTGCCAGCAGTTCACTAGCGGGGGGCACCGGGGAGCTGTTTTTT. Protein: CASSSLAGGTGELFF.

V and J are TRBV28 and TRBJ2-7; 8 bases line up with TRBD2. This CDR3 is 16 amino acids long. Germline CDR1 reads MDHEN; CDR2 reads SYDVKM. The V gene end was trimmed by 4 bases and the J gene end by 4 bases; junction bases not matched to a gene: 12. CDR3 region: CASSSPRKVAGYEQYF. CDR3 bases: TGTGCCAGCAGTTCCCCCCGTAAGGTAGCGGGATACGAGCAGTACTTC.

V is TRBV11-1 and J is TRBJ2-5, with TRBD1 as a possible D gene (6 bases). CDR3 length: 15 residues. Trimming took off 5 bases at V and 2 bases at J, with 15 bases between the two ends. Germline lookup yields CDR1 SGHAT and CDR2 FQDESV (reference sequence). For the CDR3, the DNA is TGTGCCAGCAGCCCCGGGTGGGGGCCACAAGAGACCCAGTACTTC. Its protein is CASSPGWGPQETQYF.

The chain uses TRBV30 and TRBJ2-7; weak D call: TRBD1 (5 bases). The length of the CDR3 is 12 residues. Germline CDR1 is GTSNPN and CDR2 is SVGIG (reference sequence). Trimming cost V 4 bases and J 4 bases, with 11 bases left between them. The CDR3 region has the DNA TGTGCCTGGACCTCCGACAGTTACGAGCAGTACTTC. As protein: CAWTSDSYEQYF.

This clone has only a few counts. The J gene is TRBJ2-5, the V gene TRBV5-4; 8 bases match TRBD1. The CDR3 is 14 amino acids. Germline loops: CDR1 SGHNT, CDR2 YYREEE (reference sequence). V lost 5 bases to trimming and J lost 3 bases; unmatched junction nucleotides: 6. The CDR3 protein is CASRLGQGEETQYF. The DNA of the CDR3 is TGTGCCAGCAGGCTCGGACAGGGAGAAGAGACCCAGTACTTC.

The chain joins TRBV27 to TRBJ1-6; no reliable D call. Germline assignment: CDR1 MNHEY and CDR2 SMNVEV (reference sequence). The CDR3 extends over 15 amino acids. The V end lost 2 bases, the J end lost 7 bases, and 12 bases lay between the germline ends. In DNA form, the CDR3 reads TGTGCCAGCAGTTTACGACATCTCATCAATTCACCCCTCCACTTT. Its protein is CASSLRHLINSPLHF.

The chain has TRBV7-6 and TRBJ2-7; 10 nucleotides match TRBD1. With V trimmed by 1 base and J by 5 bases, 8 bases remained unmatched. The CDR3 is made up of 16 amino acids. From germline, CDR1 is SGHVS and CDR2 FNYEAQ. The CDR3 reads CASSLGVGTGDDEQYF. DNA for the CDR3: TGTGCCAGCAGCTTAGGGGTGGGGACAGGGGACGACGAGCAGTACTTC.

The chain has TRBV29-1 and TRBJ2-7, with 14 bases fitting TRBD2. Germline V gene sequence: CDR1 SQVTM, CDR2 ANQGSEA. The CDR3 is 14 residues long. Unmatched junction bases numbered 2, after V lost 3 bases and J lost 4 bases. The CDR3, as DNA: TGCAGCGTTGATGGGACTAGCGGGGGATACGAGCAGTACTTC. Residues: CSVDGTSGGYEQYF.

The chain uses TRBV7-2 and TRBJ2-7; TRBD2 agrees at 12 bases. Germline V gene data show CDR1 as SGHTA and CDR2 as FQGNSA. CDR3 length: 15 amino acids. The J segment lost 6 bases and the V segment lost 5 bases, leaving 8 bases of the junction unmatched. The CDR3 region has the DNA TGTGCCAGCAGCACCCGGACTAGCGGGGCGGGCGAGCAGTACTTC. It codes for CASSTRTSGAGEQYF.

The rearrangement joins TRBV4-2 to TRBJ1-1; D is perhaps TRBD1 (6 bases). This CDR3 comprises 14 residues. The germline CDR1 and CDR2 sequences are LGHNA and YNFKEQ. Trimming shortened V by 1 base and J by 1 base, and 7 bases separated the two germline ends. The DNA of the CDR3 is TGTGCCAGCAGCCAAGCGGGACAGAACACTGAAGCTTTCTTT. Amino acid sequence: CASSQAGQNTEAFF.

The CDR3 loop reads CASSLAPGDSGNTIYF. The CDR3 coding sequence is TGTGCCAGCAGCTTAGCGCCGGGGGACTCTGGAAACACCATATATTTT. The chain employs TRBV7-2 and TRBJ1-3, with D perhaps matching TRBD1 (5 bases). CDR3 size: 16 residues. The germline CDR1 and CDR2 sequences are SGHTA and FQGNSA. Trimming stripped 0 bases from V and 0 bases from J, with 9 bases between.

The chain recombines TRBV7-3 with TRBJ2-3; 7 bases are shared with TRBD1. The junction had 3 bases not matched to a gene; V was cut back by 3 bases and J by 0 bases. Germline V gene data show CDR1 as SGHTA and CDR2 as FQGTGA. The length of the CDR3 is 15 residues. The CDR3 DNA reads as TGTGCCAGCAGCTTGACAGGGTCTAGCACAGATACGCAGTATTTT. Translation gives CASSLTGSSTDTQYF.

This clone was seen a single time. This chain links TRBV11-2 with TRBJ1-5, with D unclear. V dropped 5 bases and J dropped 0 bases, with 8 bases sitting between them. Germline CDR1 is SGHAT and CDR2 is FQNNGV. This CDR3 is built from 14 residues. CDR3 in amino acids: CASSPTSSNQPQHF. The CDR3 nucleotides read TGTGCCAGCAGCCCTACGAGTAGCAATCAGCCCCAGCATTTT.

The rearrangement links TRBV9 to TRBJ2-1; 7 bases align to TRBD2. This CDR3 region has 14 residues. V was clipped by 0 bases and J by 8 bases; unmatched bases: 5. Germline loops: CDR1 SGDLS, CDR2 YYNGEE. The CDR3, as DNA: TGTGCCAGCAGCGTAGATAATAGCGGGTATGAGCAGTTCTTC. Translated, it gives CASSVDNSGYEQFF.

The chain uses TRBV9 and TRBJ1-2; D might be TRBD1 (6 bases). CDR3 length: 14 residues. With 4 bases removed from V and 3 bases from J, the gap between germline ends came to 13 bases. CDR1 is SGDLS, CDR2 YYNGEE, per germline. The CDR3 bases are TGTGCCAGCAGCCCGGTAGGGGGATACTATGGCTACACCTTC. As protein: CASSPVGGYYGYTF.

The V call is TRBV15, the J call TRBJ1-1; unclear D gene. The CDR3 sequence is 13 residues long. With 3 bases removed from V and 1 base from J, the gap between germline ends came to 6 bases. Germline values: CDR1 LNHNV, CDR2 YYDKDF (reference sequence). CDR3: CATSSQKNTEAFF. For the CDR3, the DNA is TGTGCCACCAGCAGTCAGAAGAACACTGAAGCTTTCTTT.